These 24 T cell receptor beta chains were all obtained from the same sample, sequenced in a study of cytomegalovirus exposure and HLA in healthy donors. 13 Jbeta primers and 60 Vbeta primers were used for the PCR. TCRdb's copy holds only in-frame clones and misses some; the assay was immunoSEQ multiplex PCR. The sample's table shows about 140,000 clones. Sequenced input: PBMCs. All receptors derive from a male donor in good health and CMV-seronegative.

The chain has TRBV19 and TRBJ2-7; the match to TRBD1 covers 7 bases. V trimming: 3 bases; J trimming: 2 bases; junction bases outside the gene matches: 4. The V gene's germline CDR1 is LNHDA and CDR2 SQIVND (reference sequence). The CDR3 is 14 residues long. DNA of the CDR3: TGTGCCAGTAGTATTACGGGACAGACCTACGAGCAGTACTTC. Its translation: CASSITGQTYEQYF.

V usage is TRBV5-1 and J usage is TRBJ2-5; D is perhaps TRBD2 (6 bases). This CDR3 region has 12 residues. Trimming left V 4 bases short and J 5 bases short, with 9 bases between. The germline V gene encodes CDR1 SGHRS and CDR2 YFSETQ. The CDR3 region has the DNA TGCGCCAGCAGCCCGGCGGGGGAGACCCAGTACTTC. Amino acids: CASSPAGETQYF. Together with reference TRBV5-1 and TRBJ2-5, the CDR3 gives the full variable domain: KAGVTQTPRYLIKTRGQQVTLSCSPISGHRSVSWYQQTPGQGLQFLFEYFSETQRNKGNFPGRFSGRQFSNSRSEMNVSTLELGDSALYLCASSPAGETQYFGPGTRLLVL.

J is TRBJ1-6 and V is TRBV15; D may be TRBD1 (5 bases). Germline V gene sequence: CDR1 LNHNV, CDR2 YYDKDF (reference sequence). V was trimmed by 8 bases and J by 10 bases, leaving 15 bases between them. The CDR3 extends over 13 amino acids. CDR3 region: CATLGGGGSPLHF. In DNA form, the CDR3 reads TGTGCCACCTTGGGGGGAGGAGGGTCACCCCTCCACTTT.

CDR3 sequence: CASSLIHRGYTF. CDR3 sequence (DNA): TGTGCCAGCAGTTTAATCCACAGGGGCTACACCTTC. The chain recombines TRBV27 with TRBJ1-2; D might be TRBD1 (5 bases). The CDR3 extends over 12 amino acids. Germline V lookup: CDR1 MNHEY, CDR2 SMNVEV (reference sequence). Trimming left V 2 bases short and J 8 bases short, with 9 bases between.

The rearrangement links TRBV4-1 to TRBJ2-1; 11 bases are a match to TRBD2. The trim removed 3 bases at V and 8 bases at J, leaving 12 bases unmatched. CDR3 length: 17 residues. Germline-derived CDR1 and CDR2 are MGHRA and YSYEKL. This chain's CDR3 is CASSQGNSGGGRDEQFF. The CDR3 coding sequence is TGCGCCAGCAGCCAGGGCAATAGCGGGGGGGGGAGGGATGAGCAGTTCTTC.

This chain uses TRBV20-1 with TRBJ2-5, with TRBD1 identical over 7 bases. The junction had 2 bases not matched to a gene; V was cut back by 6 bases and J by 4 bases. The CDR3 loop spans 11 amino acids. CDR1 DFQATT and CDR2 SNEGSKA come from the germline V gene (reference sequence). The DNA for the CDR3 is TGCAGTGCAGACAGGGTAGAGACCCAGTACTTC. Translating it yields CSADRVETQYF.

The V call is TRBV7-2, the J call TRBJ1-5, with unresolved D. The ends were cut back, 2 bases at V and 3 bases at J, with 8 bases in the middle. CDR3 length: 14 amino acids. The V gene's germline CDR1 is SGHTA and CDR2 FQGNSA. This CDR3 reads CASSLQAINQPQHF. CDR3 coding DNA: TGTGCCAGCAGCTTACAAGCCATCAATCAGCCCCAGCATTTT.

V and J are TRBV5-1 and TRBJ2-5; 7 positions agree with TRBD1. The J call is in doubt because the DNA end fits TRBJ2-7 better. The CDR3 length is 13 residues. CDR1 is SGHRS, CDR2 YFSETQ, per germline. In DNA, the CDR3 is TGCGCCAGCAGCCGGGACAGCCCCTACGAGCAGTACTTC. Translation: CASSRDSPYEQYF.

V is TRBV7-9 and J is TRBJ1-2, with 7 nucleotides matching TRBD1. With V trimmed by 5 bases and J by 0 bases, 9 bases remained unmatched. The CDR3 contains 16 residues. Germline V CDR1 and CDR2: SEHNR, FQNEAQ (reference sequence). The CDR3 region has the DNA TGTGCCAGCAGCCTACCGATGGGGACAGCTAACTATGGCTACACCTTC. As protein: CASSLPMGTANYGYTF.

The chain joins TRBV7-2 to TRBJ1-5, with D perhaps matching TRBD1 (5 bases). The CDR3 loop spans 16 amino acids. Per germline, CDR1 SGHTA and CDR2 FQGNSA. Trimming shortened V by 5 bases and J by 9 bases, and 23 bases separated the two germline ends. The CDR3 DNA is TGTGCCAGCAGCATTTCCTCGGACACCCCCCCGGGGCCCCAGCATTTT. Translation: CASSISSDTPPGPQHF.

The chain combines TRBV14 with TRBJ2-3; no clear D. The CDR3 has 12 residues. Germline V gene sequence: CDR1 SGHDN, CDR2 FVKESK. Trimming took off 4 bases at V and 7 bases at J, with 9 bases between the two ends. The CDR3 spells CASSPRGYTQYF. The CDR3 coding sequence is TGTGCCAGCAGCCCTCGCGGCTATACGCAGTATTTT.

The J gene is TRBJ2-2, the V gene TRBV6-5, with 8 positions matching TRBD1. Germline-derived CDR1 and CDR2 are MNHEY and SVGAGI. This CDR3 has 14 residues. V lost 8 bases, J lost 1 base, and 3 bases stayed unmatched. The CDR3 nucleotides are TGTGCCAGCGCGGACAGGGTGAACACCGGGGAGCTGTTTTTT. It translates to CASADRVNTGELFF.

This rearrangement joins TRBV7-3 to TRBJ1-1; 10 nucleotides line up with TRBD1. The CDR3 extends over 14 amino acids. CDR1 is SGHTA, CDR2 FQGTGA, per germline. V gave up 2 bases and J gave up 5 bases; unmatched junction bases: 2. CDR3: CASSLGQGETEAFF. The CDR3 nucleotides are TGTGCCAGCAGCTTAGGACAGGGGGAAACTGAAGCTTTCTTT.

The chain combines TRBV21-1 with TRBJ1-2. TRBV21-1 is described as a pseudogene. The CDR3 sequence is 14 residues long. Here the CDR3 reads CASGRGAGIMGYTF. DNA of the CDR3: TGTGCCAGCGGGCGGGGTGCCGGAATAATGGGCTACACCTTC.

The chain couples TRBV30 to TRBJ1-2; 8 bases agree with TRBD1. The CDR3 is 13 residues long. Germline CDR1 is GTSNPN and CDR2 is SVGIG (reference sequence). The V gene end was trimmed by 4 bases and the J gene end by 7 bases; junction bases not matched to a gene: 8. The CDR3 region is CAWKPTGVGGYTF. The DNA for the CDR3 is TGTGCCTGGAAGCCGACAGGGGTGGGTGGCTACACCTTC.

The chain has TRBV5-1 and TRBJ2-5; D is uncertain. The J call may be mistaken, given a closer DNA end match to TRBJ2-7. The CDR3 totals 14 residues. Germline assignment: CDR1 SGHRS and CDR2 YFSETQ. The CDR3 protein is CASSLGRQNYEQYF. For the CDR3, the DNA is TGCGCCAGCAGCTTGGGTCGGCAGAACTACGAGCAGTACTTC.

This chain links TRBV6-1 with TRBJ2-5, with a weak D call TRBD2 (5 bases). Trimming removed 1 base from V and 2 bases from J, with 11 bases in between. The CDR3 sequence is 15 residues long. In germline, CDR1 is MNHNS, CDR2 SASEGT. The CDR3 DNA sequence: TGTGCCAGCAGTGAAGGGGCGGGCCCTCAAGAGACCCAGTACTTC. This encodes CASSEGAGPQETQYF.

This rearrangement joins TRBV30 to TRBJ2-1; TRBD1 agrees at 7 bases. The CDR3 has 10 amino acids. Per the germline V gene, CDR1 is GTSNPN and CDR2 is SVGIG (reference sequence). V shed 5 bases and J 14 bases; nucleotides not matched to a gene: 6. The CDR3 reads CAWGGTGEFF. The CDR3 region has the DNA TGTGCCTGGGGAGGTACAGGGGAGTTCTTC.

This chain connects TRBV6-5 to TRBJ1-5, with no clear D. The germline V gene has CDR1 MNHEY and CDR2 SVGAGI. Trimming pared 4 bases from V and 0 bases from J, leaving 13 bases between. This CDR3 has 16 residues. CDR3 region: CASSSQSLGSNQPQHF. In DNA form, the CDR3 reads TGTGCCAGCAGTTCACAGTCCTTGGGTAGCAATCAGCCCCAGCATTTT.

The V and J genes are TRBV10-3 and TRBJ1-3; a possible D gene is TRBD1 (5 bases). This CDR3 contains 14 residues. Germline CDR1 is ENHRY and CDR2 is SYGVKD. Deletions cut 0 bases from V and 9 bases from J, with 12 bases between. DNA for the CDR3: TGTGCCATCAGTGAGTCGAGGGACTTGGGCACCATATATTTT. Amino acids: CAISESRDLGTIYF.

The J gene is TRBJ1-1, the V gene TRBV5-1, with 7 nucleotides matching TRBD1. With V trimmed by 7 bases and J by 2 bases, 5 bases remained unmatched. The germline gives CDR1 SGHRS, CDR2 YFSETQ. This CDR3 spans 13 amino acids. The CDR3 sequence is CASGRDRNTEAFF. The CDR3 nucleotides are TGCGCCAGCGGTCGGGACAGAAACACTGAAGCTTTCTTT.

The rearrangement joins TRBV6-1 to TRBJ2-7, with 10 bases fitting TRBD2. From germline, CDR1 is MNHNS and CDR2 SASEGT. J gave up 2 bases and V 3 bases, and 4 bases lay outside the gene matches. The CDR3 totals 15 residues. In DNA, the CDR3 is TGTGCCAGCAGTGACCGGACTAGCGGAGCCTACGAGCAGTACTTC. Protein product: CASSDRTSGAYEQYF.

To note about this clone: At the DNA level, this CDR3 is encoded by other sequences in the same sample as well. The rearrangement links TRBV7-9 to TRBJ2-3, with 12 positions matching TRBD2. The trim removed 4 bases at V and 3 bases at J, leaving 5 bases unmatched. CDR3 length equals 16 residues. The germline V gene encodes CDR1 SEHNR and CDR2 FQNEAQ (reference sequence). As DNA, the CDR3 is TGTGCCAGCAGCTCGGGACTAGCGGGTTTGACAGATACGCAGTATTTT. Its translation is CASSSGLAGLTDTQYF.

This rearrangement joins TRBV5-1 to TRBJ2-4, with TRBD1 matching 10 bases. The junction had 5 bases not matched to a gene; V was cut back by 4 bases and J by 1 base. CDR3 size: 16 residues. Per the germline V gene, CDR1 is SGHRS and CDR2 is YFSETQ. The CDR3 bases are TGCGCCAGCAGCCAGGGGACAGGGGTTGCCAAAAACATTCAGTACTTC. Amino acids: CASSQGTGVAKNIQYF.